Presented here are 17 T cell receptor beta chains from one specimen sequenced in a study of long-term antiretroviral therapy in people with HIV. Version v3.0 of the immunoSEQ assay was performed at survey level. Measured with immunoSEQ multiplex PCR; TCRdb has only the in-frame clones, and not every one. The table has some 15,000 clones, around nine tenths seen once; the top ten hold roughly an eighth. The input for sequencing was unsorted PBMCs, taken 6.9 years after starting antiretroviral therapy. Receptors originate from a man aged 45-60 years with HIV.

The rearrangement uses TRBV9 and TRBJ1-3; D might be TRBD1 (5 bases). The CDR3 length is 15 residues. The V end was cut by 2 bases, the J end by 0 bases, with 9 bases between. CDR1 is SGDLS, CDR2 YYNGEE, per germline. The CDR3: CASSVDSGSGNTIYF. The CDR3 DNA reads TGTGCCAGCAGCGTCGACAGCGGCTCTGGAAACACCATATATTTT.

This sequence joins TRBV11-1 and TRBJ1-1; D call uncertain. From germline, CDR1 is SGHAT and CDR2 FQDESV (reference sequence). The V end lost 2 bases, the J end lost 3 bases, and 10 bases lay between the germline ends. This CDR3 spans 14 amino acids. CDR3 bases: TGTGCCAGCAGCTTAAGAGCGGAGGACACTGAAGCTTTCTTT. Protein sequence: CASSLRAEDTEAFF.

The V gene is TRBV10-3, the J gene TRBJ2-1; 8 bases agree with TRBD1. This CDR3 spans 13 amino acids. Germline loops: CDR1 ENHRY, CDR2 SYGVKD. V lost 4 bases to trimming and J lost 6 bases; unmatched junction nucleotides: 2. Here the CDR3 DNA reads TGTGCCATCAGTGGGACAGGGAGCAATGAGCAGTTCTTC. This encodes CAISGTGSNEQFF.

The chain links TRBV6-1 to TRBJ1-5; the D gene is possibly TRBD1 (6 bases). There are 14 residues in the CDR3. V shed 4 bases and J shed 3 bases, with 10 bases lying between them. Germline V lookup: CDR1 MNHNS, CDR2 SASEGT. CDR3 in DNA: TGTGCCAGCAGTGTCAGGGGAGACAATCAGCCCCAGCATTTT. Translated: CASSVRGDNQPQHF.

This clone was counted between two and nine times. This chain uses TRBV2 with TRBJ2-7, with TRBD2 matching 11 bases. Unmatched junction bases numbered 4, after V lost 0 bases and J lost 3 bases. CDR1 is SNHLY, CDR2 FYNNEI, per germline. The CDR3 contains 16 residues. The CDR3 DNA follows: TGTGCCAGCAGTGAAGCTGAAACTAGCGGGAGCTACGAGCAGTACTTC. Its protein is CASSEAETSGSYEQYF.

The rearrangement joins TRBV27 to TRBJ2-1, with D unresolved. The CDR3 runs to 11 residues. The V end lost 5 bases, the J end lost 6 bases, and 5 bases lay between the germline ends. CDR1 and CDR2 (germline): MNHEY, SMNVEV (reference sequence). The CDR3 here is CASSIGNEQFF. The CDR3 region has the DNA TGTGCCAGCAGTATTGGCAATGAGCAGTTCTTC.

The CDR3, as DNA: TGTGCCAGCAGTCCAAGCTCTAGCACAGATACGCAGTATTTT. It translates to CASSPSSSTDTQYF. The V call is TRBV6-4, the J call TRBJ2-3, with D hard to call. With 5 bases removed from V and 0 bases from J, the gap between germline ends came to 9 bases. Germline V gene lookup returns CDR1 MRHNA and CDR2 SNTAGT. The CDR3 is made up of 14 amino acids.

The genes are TRBV7-8 and TRBJ1-1, with D maybe TRBD1 (6 bases). Germline assignment: CDR1 SGHVS and CDR2 FQNEAQ. The V gene lost 3 bases and the J gene lost 0 bases, with 14 bases spanning the gap. This CDR3 comprises 16 residues. The CDR3 loop reads CASSFSAGTLNTEAFF. CDR3 nucleotide sequence: TGTGCCAGCAGCTTCTCAGCCGGGACATTGAACACTGAAGCTTTCTTT.

The genes are TRBV5-5 and TRBJ1-3; D might be TRBD1 (5 bases). The V gene's germline CDR1 is SGHKS and CDR2 YYEKEE (reference sequence). The CDR3 is 16 residues long. Trimming removed 1 base from V and 0 bases from J, with 11 bases in between. CDR3 nucleotide sequence: TGTGCCAGCAGCTTGCTCCGAGACAGCTCTGGAAACACCATATATTTT. This sequence encodes CASSLLRDSSGNTIYF.

The chain carries TRBV7-2 and TRBJ2-3; TRBD2 aligns across 15 bases. This CDR3 has 17 amino acids. V was clipped by 4 bases and J by 1 base; unmatched bases: 3. Germline V lookup: CDR1 SGHTA, CDR2 FQGNSA. CDR3: CASSSGLAGGRTDTQYF. For the CDR3, the DNA is TGTGCCAGCAGCTCCGGACTAGCGGGGGGGCGCACAGATACGCAGTATTTT.

Only one count was recorded for this clone. The V call is TRBV5-1, the J call TRBJ2-5; D is possibly TRBD2 (6 bases). CDR1 is SGHRS and CDR2 is YFSETQ in the germline V gene. Trimming shortened V by 4 bases and J by 2 bases, and 12 bases separated the two germline ends. The CDR3 is made up of 14 amino acids. The CDR3 loop reads CASSGGAEQETQYF. The CDR3 DNA follows: TGCGCCAGCAGCGGCGGGGCAGAGCAAGAGACCCAGTACTTC.

The J gene is TRBJ2-5, the V gene TRBV5-1, with 9 bases lining up with TRBD2. TRBJ2-7 matches the DNA end more closely, so the J call is doubtful. This CDR3 is 18 amino acids long. Germline CDR1 is SGHRS and CDR2 is YFSETQ. The chain's CDR3 is CASSLAVGVAGAHYEQYF. In DNA form, the CDR3 reads TGCGCCAGCAGCTTGGCCGTCGGAGTAGCGGGAGCTCACTACGAGCAGTACTTC.

The rearrangement links TRBV2 to TRBJ2-2; D may match TRBD1 or TRBD2 (5 bases each). Trimming removed 7 bases at V and 6 bases at J, with 15 bases between. Germline CDR1 is SNHLY and CDR2 is FYNNEI. The CDR3 has 14 amino acids. The CDR3 DNA reads as TGTGCCAGCATGGGCAGGGCGGGTTCCGGGGAGCTGTTTTTT. It encodes CASMGRAGSGELFF.

The V gene is TRBV7-2, the J gene TRBJ2-7; D uncertain. The V gene's germline CDR1 is SGHTA and CDR2 FQGNSA. The CDR3 length is 12 residues. Between the trimmed V and J ends, which lost 1 base and 2 bases, there was a span of 3 bases. The CDR3 loop is CASSLVPYEQYF. CDR3 nucleotides: TGTGCCAGCAGCTTAGTACCCTACGAGCAGTACTTC.

The chain uses TRBV7-2 and TRBJ2-1, with D tentatively TRBD2 (7 bases). Between the trimmed V and J ends, which lost 5 bases and 7 bases, there was a span of 18 bases. The CDR3 contains 15 residues. The germline V gene has CDR1 SGHTA and CDR2 FQGNSA. CDR3 bases: TGTGCCAGCAGCCCATATGGGGGAGGGGGGAATGAGCAGTTCTTC. It specifies CASSPYGGGGNEQFF.

V is TRBV19 and J is TRBJ2-7; 8 nucleotides line up with TRBD2. V lost 1 base to trimming and J lost 9 bases; unmatched junction nucleotides: 5. Looked up from germline, CDR1 is LNHDA and CDR2 is SQIVND (reference sequence). The CDR3 sequence is 13 residues long. CDR3: CASSIALAGLQYF. CDR3 coding DNA: TGTGCCAGTAGTATAGCCCTAGCGGGTCTGCAGTACTTC.

J is TRBJ1-2 and V is TRBV18; D not certain. From germline, CDR1 is KGHSH and CDR2 LQKENI. The CDR3 consists of 16 residues. V shed 6 bases and J shed 4 bases, with 21 bases lying between them. The chain's CDR3 is CASSPAAGGFGYGYTF. DNA for the CDR3: TGTGCCAGCTCTCCCGCCGCGGGCGGATTCGGCTATGGCTACACCTTC.